This T cell receptor (beta chain) was identified in a study of blood T cell repertoires in COVID-19. As for the study in general: Researchers got acute and convalescent COVID-19 samples from the United States, Italy and Spain.

This clone showed up just once. Only in-frame clones appear in the TCRdb table, and some are missing; sequencing was by immunoSEQ multiplex PCR. This table holds 250,000 to 300,000 clones, 70% to 90% found once. The CDR3 has 14 amino acids. Per germline, CDR1 SGHTA and CDR2 FQGNSA. Trimming left V 4 bases short and J 7 bases short, with 14 bases between. This sequence originates from a man aged 55-75 years who had recovered from COVID-19. J is TRBJ1-3 and V is TRBV7-2, with a possible D match to TRBD1 (5 bases). Sequenced sample: peripheral blood. CDR3 loop: CASSSGGVGNTIYF. DNA for the CDR3: TGTGCCAGCAGCTCAGGAGGGGTTGGTAACACCATATATTTT.